Below, one TCR beta chain is given with its context. The CDR3 extends over 15 amino acids. J was trimmed by 5 bases and V by 4 bases; bases with no gene match: 9. Germline V CDR1 and CDR2: LNHDA, SQIVND (reference sequence). Original analysis: For nucleated cells, counts were estimated from reference gene primer amplification. Repertoires were generated with immunoSEQ multiplex PCR, while TCRdb's copy carries only in-frame clones and drops some. The V and J calls and clone size were taken over from that table, and D and trimming were inferred from the DNA. Of about 110,000 clones listed, roughly 87% were seen once; the top ten hold more than 4%. This sample was included in a study of blood T cell repertoires in COVID-19. Study context: Acute and convalescent COVID-19 samples came from the United States, Italy and Spain.

This clonotype originated in a human donor in a cohort sampled during active COVID-19. The rearrangement links TRBV19 to TRBJ2-7; 9 bases are shared with TRBD1. Input material: peripheral blood. The CDR3 coding sequence is TGTGCCAGTAGTACTACCGGGACAGGGCGTAACGAGCAGTACTTC. Protein sequence: CASSTTGTGRNEQYF.